This entry lists 19 T cell receptor beta chains sequenced from one sample in a study of OX40 agonist ivuxolimab in advanced cancers. The table came from immunoSEQ multiplex PCR; TCRdb's copy has only in-frame clones and leaves some out. The table has 75,000 to 100,000 clones, approximately 91% seen once. The sequencing here drew on CD4+ or CD8+ T cells sorted from blood, taken in a trial of the OX40 agonist ivuxolimab. The receptors come from an adult with an advanced solid tumor such as melanoma, head and neck, liver or kidney cancer.

This chain links TRBV5-1 with TRBJ2-1, with 7 bases that match TRBD2. The V gene's germline CDR1 is SGHRS and CDR2 YFSETQ. The CDR3 extends over 16 amino acids. Losses at the gene ends were 4 bases for V and 8 bases for J; bases not matched to a gene: 15. CDR3: CASSPGGTTPRDEQFF. The CDR3 nucleotides are TGCGCCAGCAGCCCCGGAGGGACTACCCCAAGGGATGAGCAGTTCTTC. The entire variable domain, with the rest obtained from reference TRBV5-1 and TRBJ2-1, is as follows: KAGVTQTPRYLIKTRGQQVTLSCSPISGHRSVSWYQQTPGQGLQFLFEYFSETQRNKGNFPGRFSGRQFSNSRSEMNVSTLELGDSALYLCASSPGGTTPRDEQFFGPGTRLTVL.

V gene TRBV5-1 combines with J gene TRBJ1-3; D gene uncertain. V was clipped by 1 base and J by 0 bases, with 5 bases between them. Germline CDR1 is SGHRS and CDR2 is YFSETQ. This CDR3 has 14 residues. CDR3 protein: CASSLSSSGNTIYF. The CDR3 nucleotides are TGCGCCAGCAGCTTGAGCAGCTCTGGAAACACCATATATTTT.

The J gene is TRBJ2-1, the V gene TRBV6-5, with D unresolved. The CDR3 sequence is 15 residues long. The V gene's germline CDR1 is MNHEY and CDR2 SVGAGI. Trimming left V 6 bases short and J 7 bases short, with 19 bases between. CDR3 sequence reads: CASRPGLGRRNEQFF. For the CDR3, the DNA is TGTGCCAGCAGACCGGGTCTCGGACGAAGGAATGAGCAGTTCTTC.

The chain is built from TRBV6-5 and TRBJ2-7; a weak D match, TRBD2 (6 bases). Trimming left V 8 bases short and J 0 bases short, with 17 bases between. From germline, CDR1 is MNHEY and CDR2 SVGAGI. The CDR3 spans 15 residues. CDR3 sequence: CASSNPGTSSYEQYF. As DNA, the CDR3 is TGTGCCAGCTCGAACCCCGGGACTTCCTCCTACGAGCAGTACTTC.

The rearrangement uses TRBV4-2 and TRBJ2-7, with 13 bases lining up with TRBD2. The CDR3 is made up of 15 amino acids. The trim removed 1 base at V and 7 bases at J, leaving 4 bases unmatched. CDR1 LGHNA and CDR2 YNFKEQ come from the germline V gene. As DNA, the CDR3 is TGTGCCAGCAGCCAAGGTGGACTAGCGGGAGATGAGCAGTACTTC. Amino acids: CASSQGGLAGDEQYF.

V and J are TRBV7-2 and TRBJ2-3; a weak D match, TRBD1 (5 bases). V was cut by 4 bases and J by 6 bases, with 11 bases left in between. The CDR3 loop spans 13 amino acids. The V gene's germline CDR1 is SGHTA and CDR2 FQGNSA. Written as DNA, the CDR3 is TGTGCCAGCAGCTCAAGACAGTGGGATACGCAGTATTTT. Translating gives CASSSRQWDTQYF. The entire variable domain, with the rest obtained from reference TRBV7-2 and TRBJ2-3, is as follows: GAGVSQSPSNKVTEKGKDVELRCDPISGHTALYWYRQSLGQGLEFLIYFQGNSAPDKSGLPSDRFSAERTGGSVSTLTIQRTQQEDSAVYLCASSSRQWDTQYFGPGTRLTVL.

In its sample, this clone was seen once. The V call is TRBV6-1, the J call TRBJ1-2; 8 nucleotides line up with TRBD1. Losses at the gene ends were 8 bases for V and 4 bases for J; bases not matched to a gene: 3. The CDR3 has 12 amino acids. Germline V gene data show CDR1 as MNHNS and CDR2 as SASEGT. CDR3 in DNA: TGTGCCAGCCGAACAGGGGGCTATGGCTACACCTTC. It codes for CASRTGGYGYTF.

This clone was seen once. This sequence joins TRBV6-5 and TRBJ2-3; 7 bases line up with TRBD2. The germline gives CDR1 MNHEY, CDR2 SVGAGI. The V segment lost 5 bases and the J segment 0 bases; nucleotides outside the gene matches: 5. This CDR3 spans 15 amino acids. DNA for the CDR3: TGTGCCAGCAGTGTGTGGGGGGGGAGCACAGATACGCAGTATTTT. Encoded protein: CASSVWGGSTDTQYF.

The chain links TRBV18 to TRBJ2-5, with TRBD1 matching over 9 bases. V was clipped by 3 bases and J by 5 bases; unmatched bases: 1. The germline gives CDR1 KGHSH, CDR2 LQKENI. This CDR3 has 13 amino acids. The CDR3 nucleotides read TGTGCCAGCTCACCCGGACAGGGGGAGACCCAGTACTTC. Its translation is CASSPGQGETQYF.

V is TRBV4-3 and J is TRBJ1-5, with TRBD1 matching over 8 bases. CDR1 and CDR2 (germline): LGHNA, YSLEER. The CDR3 covers 15 residues. V shed 2 bases, J shed 4 bases, and the junction held 4 bases outside the gene matches. CDR3 sequence: CASSQWTGRNQPQHF. The CDR3 DNA is TGCGCCAGCAGCCAATGGACAGGGAGGAATCAGCCCCAGCATTTT.

The V call is TRBV10-3, the J call TRBJ2-1; 12 nucleotides agree with TRBD1. The length of the CDR3 is 15 residues. The V and J ends lost 6 bases and 4 bases, in that order; junction bases with no gene match: 4. Germline V gene data show CDR1 as ENHRY and CDR2 as SYGVKD. The CDR3 sequence: CAISQGQGAYNEQFF. The CDR3 region has the DNA TGTGCCATCAGCCAGGGACAGGGGGCTTACAATGAGCAGTTCTTC.

The chain carries TRBV28 and TRBJ1-3; no firm D call. This CDR3 has 14 amino acids. Trimming removed 6 bases at V and 0 bases at J, with 9 bases between. CDR1 is MDHEN, CDR2 SYDVKM, per germline. This chain's CDR3 is CASRMGSSGNTIYF. CDR3 sequence (DNA): TGTGCCAGCAGGATGGGGAGCTCTGGAAACACCATATATTTT.

The rearrangement uses TRBV30 and TRBJ1-6; D unclear. Germline CDR1 GTSNPN, CDR2 SVGIG (reference sequence). Trimming pared 0 bases from V and 7 bases from J, leaving 10 bases between. The CDR3 sequence is 14 residues long. CDR3 in DNA: TGTGCCTGGAGTGTAGGGCAGTTAAATTCACCCCTCCACTTT. Translation: CAWSVGQLNSPLHF.

The genes are TRBV27 and TRBJ2-3, with no clear D. Trimming shortened V by 5 bases and J by 1 base, and 10 bases separated the two germline ends. CDR1 is MNHEY and CDR2 is SMNVEV in the germline V gene (reference sequence). This CDR3 spans 14 amino acids. The CDR3 nucleotides read TGTGCCAGCAGTCCTACATACCGCACAGATACGCAGTATTTT. Protein: CASSPTYRTDTQYF.

The chain couples TRBV5-4 to TRBJ1-1, with D perhaps matching TRBD1 (6 bases). The CDR3 loop spans 15 amino acids. V gave up 3 bases and J gave up 2 bases, with 14 bases separating them. Germline V CDR1 and CDR2: SGHNT, YYREEE (reference sequence). In DNA, the CDR3 is TGTGCCAGCAGCTCGCCCGCGACAGGAAACACTGAAGCTTTCTTT. It yields the protein CASSSPATGNTEAFF.

The chain links TRBV28 to TRBJ1-1, with 7 bases aligning to TRBD1. This CDR3 comprises 14 residues. The V segment lost 5 bases and the J segment 5 bases; nucleotides outside the gene matches: 8. Germline-derived CDR1 and CDR2 are MDHEN and SYDVKM. CDR3 sequence (DNA): TGTGCCAGCAGTCGGTCACAGGGGAATACTGAAGCTTTCTTT. This translates into CASSRSQGNTEAFF. The variable domain in full, with the rest retrieved from reference TRBV28 and TRBJ1-1, is DVKVTQSSRYLVKRTGEKVFLECVQDMDHENMFWYRQDPGLGLRLIYFSYDVKMKEKGDIPEGYSVSREKKERFSLILESASTNQTSMYLCASSRSQGNTEAFFGQGTRLTVV.

V usage is TRBV4-3 and J usage is TRBJ1-5, with D possibly matching TRBD1 (6 bases). The CDR3 is made up of 21 amino acids. CDR1 is LGHNA and CDR2 is YSLEER in the germline V gene. V was trimmed by 4 bases and J by 10 bases, leaving 38 bases between them. CDR3 in DNA: TGCGCCAGCAGCCTCGAACCTACCAAAATGCCGTTCCGGGACCAGGGGCGACCCCAGCATTTT. Protein product: CASSLEPTKMPFRDQGRPQHF.

J is TRBJ1-3 and V is TRBV7-3; D remains ambiguous. Trimming took off 0 bases at V and 4 bases at J, with 10 bases between the two ends. CDR1 is SGHTA, CDR2 FQGTGA, per germline. This CDR3 is built from 15 residues. The DNA for the CDR3 is TGTGCCAGCAGCTTAACTCCGGGTGCGGGAAACACCATATATTTT. Protein sequence: CASSLTPGAGNTIYF. Full variable domain (rest looked up from reference TRBV7-3 and TRBJ1-3): GAGVSQTPSNKVTEKGKYVELRCDPISGHTALYWYRQSLGQGPEFLIYFQGTGAADDSGLPNDRFFAVRPEGSVSTLKIQRTERGDSAVYLCASSLTPGAGNTIYFGEGSWLTVV.

The rearrangement joins TRBV12-5 to TRBJ2-1, with TRBD2 identical over 7 bases. J was trimmed by 4 bases and V by 6 bases; bases with no gene match: 3. From germline, CDR1 is LGHNT and CDR2 FRNRAP. The CDR3 loop spans 13 amino acids. The CDR3 sequence: CASGRTSYNEQFF. The CDR3 DNA reads as TGTGCTAGTGGCAGGACTAGTTACAATGAGCAGTTCTTC.